This TCR beta chain is drawn from a study of patients and donors after allogeneic stem cell transplantation. Germline CDR1 reads SEHNR; CDR2 reads FQNEAQ (reference sequence). This CDR3 comprises 13 residues. J gave up 4 bases and V 6 bases, and 4 bases lay outside the gene matches. This clonotype was observed a handful of times. TCRdb re-called the RT-PCR reads through MiXCR, storing one row per CDR3 protein. Here the sample spans 410,000 or so distinct CDR3 sequences, under 20% being singletons. Source material: blood, either unsorted or a sorted T cell fraction (not recorded which). The genes are TRBV7-9 and TRBJ1-1, with 8 bases aligning to TRBD1. The sequence derives from a human donor who was either an allogeneic HSCT recipient or a stem cell or donor lymphocyte infusion donor (not recorded which). It is not recorded whose cells these are; they may come from a transplant donor. CDR3 protein: CASRSTGGTEAFF. CDR3 in DNA: TGTGCCAGCAGATCCACAGGGGGCACTGAAGCTTTCTTT.